This is a list of T cell receptor beta chains from one sample in a study of T cell responses to AZD1222 COVID-19 vaccine. TCRdb's copy holds only in-frame clones and misses some; the assay was immunoSEQ multiplex PCR. This table has about 88,000 clones, 92% appearing once. The sequences come from peripheral blood, collected on day 0 of AZD1222 vaccination. These receptors were obtained from an adult in good health. Each CDR3 is given without its conserved first and last residue. The order of the fields is CDR3 length, J gene, V gene, D gene, CDR3 protein. D genes are given only for firm matches.

>12|TRBJ2-1|TRBV3-1/TRBV3-2|TRBD2
ASSQYTSGHEQF
>12|TRBJ2-3|TRBV5-1|.
ASSSDRNTDTQY
>11|TRBJ1-5|TRBV5-1|.
ASSLGRDQPQH
>14|TRBJ2-1|TRBV9|TRBD2
ASSSPSGTSYNEQF
>12|TRBJ1-5|TRBV30|.
AWSVGSFDQPQH
>13|TRBJ1-5|TRBV7-2|.
ASSLDQYSNQPQH
>14|TRBJ2-7|TRBV5-1|TRBD2
ASSAITSGATYEQY
>13|TRBJ2-1|TRBV27|TRBD1
ASSLDGTGFGEQF
>12|TRBJ2-7|TRBV6-9|.
ASSYRGGSYEQY
>13|TRBJ2-3|TRBV5-1|.
ASSLQEGGRDTQY
>18|TRBJ2-7|TRBV5-1|TRBD2
ASSLPTGTSGNSMAYEQY
>14|TRBJ2-7|TRBV27|TRBD1
ASSLGTGLGAYEQY
>11|TRBJ2-7|TRBV2|TRBD1
ASSEAGQGAPN
>12|TRBJ1-1|TRBV2|.
ASAQGRMNTEAF
>12|TRBJ2-1|TRBV18|.
ASSPSQEDNEQF
>13|TRBJ1-6|TRBV9|.
ASSVGGTSGSPLH
>13|TRBJ2-1|TRBV4-1|.
ASSQASGPPDEQF
>11|TRBJ2-7|TRBV3-1/TRBV3-2|.
ASSGDGFYEQY
>14|TRBJ2-1|TRBV27|TRBD2
ASSLSKTSGRHEQF
>14|TRBJ1-6|TRBV20-1|.
SASSGDSSYNSPLH
>10|TRBJ2-7|TRBV7-2|.
ASRGGSYEQY
>8|TRBJ1-3|TRBV12-5|.
ASLGNTIY
>11|TRBJ2-1|TRBV5-6|.
ASSTGPLNEQF
>11|TRBJ1-2|TRBV28|.
ASSLGGLYGYT
>14|TRBJ2-3|TRBV28|.
ASKGMELAGADTQY
>11|TRBJ1-6|TRBV10-3|.
ATRDTYNSPLH
>12|TRBJ2-7|TRBV19|.
ASTAGTEGYEQY
>14|TRBJ1-5|TRBV19|TRBD1
ASSEPGTGGYQPQH
>15|TRBJ2-3|TRBV7-2|TRBD2
ASSLVGRERITDTQY
>12|TRBJ2-3|TRBV9|.
ASSVGPSTDTQY
>9|TRBJ2-7|TRBV20-1|.
SARLFTEQY
>14|TRBJ2-7|TRBV27|TRBD1
ASRGTTGRAPHEQY
>10|TRBJ2-7|TRBV12-3/TRBV12-4|.
ASSDPWYEQY
>11|TRBJ1-6|TRBV12-3/TRBV12-4|.
ASSPQVDSPLH
>13|TRBJ2-1|TRBV19|.
ASPLDWASYNEQF
>12|TRBJ2-7|TRBV5-4|.
ASSAGEGVYEQY
>14|TRBJ1-4|TRBV5-5|.
ASSLGFGVRNEKLF
>14|TRBJ1-6|TRBV28|.
ASSPGGSNNNSPLH
>12|TRBJ2-5|TRBV5-1|.
ASSLDPRGETQY
>13|TRBJ2-1|TRBV2|TRBD1
ASMQGAVQYNEQF